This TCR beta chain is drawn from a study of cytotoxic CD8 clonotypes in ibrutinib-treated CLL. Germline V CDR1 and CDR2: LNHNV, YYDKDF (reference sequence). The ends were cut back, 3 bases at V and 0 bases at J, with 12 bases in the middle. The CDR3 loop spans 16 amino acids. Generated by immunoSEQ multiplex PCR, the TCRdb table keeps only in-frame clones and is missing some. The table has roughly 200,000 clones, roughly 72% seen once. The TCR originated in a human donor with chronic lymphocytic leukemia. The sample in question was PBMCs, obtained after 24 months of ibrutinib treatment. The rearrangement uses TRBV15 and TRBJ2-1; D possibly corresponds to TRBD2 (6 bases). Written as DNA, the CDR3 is TGTGCCACCAGCAGGCGGGACTTCTTCTCCTACAATGAGCAGTTCTTC. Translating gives CATSRRDFFSYNEQFF.